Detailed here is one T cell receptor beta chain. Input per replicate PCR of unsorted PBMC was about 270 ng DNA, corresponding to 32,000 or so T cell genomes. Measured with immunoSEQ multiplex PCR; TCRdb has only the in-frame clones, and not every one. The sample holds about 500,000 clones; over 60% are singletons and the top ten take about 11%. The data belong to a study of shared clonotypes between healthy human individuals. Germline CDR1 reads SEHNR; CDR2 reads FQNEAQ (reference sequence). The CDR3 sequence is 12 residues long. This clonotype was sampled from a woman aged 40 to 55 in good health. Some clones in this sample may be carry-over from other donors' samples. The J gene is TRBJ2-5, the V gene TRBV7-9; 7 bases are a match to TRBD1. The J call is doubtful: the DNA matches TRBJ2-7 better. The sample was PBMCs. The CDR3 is CASSLTGYEQYF. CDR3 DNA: TGTGCCAGCAGCTTGACAGGGTACGAGCAGTACTTC.